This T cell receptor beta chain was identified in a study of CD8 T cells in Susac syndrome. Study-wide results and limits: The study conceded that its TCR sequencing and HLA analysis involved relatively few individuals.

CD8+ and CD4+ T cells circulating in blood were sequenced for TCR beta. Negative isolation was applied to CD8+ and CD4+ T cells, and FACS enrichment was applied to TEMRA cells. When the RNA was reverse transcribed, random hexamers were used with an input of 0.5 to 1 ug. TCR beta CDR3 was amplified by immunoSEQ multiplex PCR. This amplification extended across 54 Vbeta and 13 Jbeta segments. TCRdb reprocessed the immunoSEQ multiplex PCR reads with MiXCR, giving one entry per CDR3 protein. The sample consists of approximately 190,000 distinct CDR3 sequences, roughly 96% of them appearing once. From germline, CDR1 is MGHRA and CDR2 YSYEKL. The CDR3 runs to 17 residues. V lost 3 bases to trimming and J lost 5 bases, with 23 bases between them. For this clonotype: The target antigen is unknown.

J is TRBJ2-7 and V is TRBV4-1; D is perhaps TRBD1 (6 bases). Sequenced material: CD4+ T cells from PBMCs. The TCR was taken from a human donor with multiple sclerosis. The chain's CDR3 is CASSHVGGARGNDEQYF. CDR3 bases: TGCGCCAGCAGCCACGTCGGTGGGGCCAGGGGTAACGACGAGCAGTACTTC.